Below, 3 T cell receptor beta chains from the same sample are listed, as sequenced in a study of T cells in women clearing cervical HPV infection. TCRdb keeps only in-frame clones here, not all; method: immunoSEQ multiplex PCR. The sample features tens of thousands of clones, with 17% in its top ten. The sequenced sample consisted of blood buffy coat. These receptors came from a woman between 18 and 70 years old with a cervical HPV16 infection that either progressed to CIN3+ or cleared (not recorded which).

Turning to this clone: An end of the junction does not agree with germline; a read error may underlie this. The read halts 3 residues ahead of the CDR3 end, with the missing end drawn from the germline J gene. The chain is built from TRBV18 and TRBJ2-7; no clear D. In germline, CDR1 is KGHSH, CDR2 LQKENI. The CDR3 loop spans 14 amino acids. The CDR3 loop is CVSSPPSITYEQYF. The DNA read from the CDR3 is TGTGTCAGCTCACCACCTAGTATTACCTACGAG.

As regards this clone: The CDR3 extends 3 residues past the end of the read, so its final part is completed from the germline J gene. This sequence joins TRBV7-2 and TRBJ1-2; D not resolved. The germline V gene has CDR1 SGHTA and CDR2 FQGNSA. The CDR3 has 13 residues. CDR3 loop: CASSFSPHNDYTF. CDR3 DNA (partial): TGTGCCAGCAGCTTTTCCCCTCACAATGAC. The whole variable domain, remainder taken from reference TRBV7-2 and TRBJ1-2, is GAGVSQSPSNKVTEKGKDVELRCDPISGHTALYWYRQSLGQGLEFLIYFQGNSAPDKSGLPSDRFSAERTGGSVSTLTIQRTQQEDSAVYLCASSFSPHNDYTFGSGTRLTVV.

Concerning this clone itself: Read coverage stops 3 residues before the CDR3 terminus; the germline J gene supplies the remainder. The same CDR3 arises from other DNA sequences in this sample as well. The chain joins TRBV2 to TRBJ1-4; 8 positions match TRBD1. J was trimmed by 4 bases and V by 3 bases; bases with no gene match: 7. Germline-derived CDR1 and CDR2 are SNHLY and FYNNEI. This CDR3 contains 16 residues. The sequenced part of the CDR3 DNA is TGTGCCAGCAGTGAGGGACAGGATCGCGGTAATGAAAAA. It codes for CASSEGQDRGNEK. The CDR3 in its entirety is CASSEGQDRGNEKLFF.